What follows are 21 T cell receptor beta chains derived from one specimen sequenced in a study of blood T cell repertoires in COVID-19. The data were produced by immunoSEQ multiplex PCR, yet TCRdb's version contains in-frame clones alone and is incomplete. Among approximately 310,000 clones listed, roughly 84% were seen once. Sequenced: peripheral blood. The receptors originated from a man aged 45-60 years with active or convalescent COVID-19.

This chain joins TRBV7-2 and TRBJ2-2; TRBD2 agrees at 8 bases. This CDR3 comprises 16 residues. The germline V gene encodes CDR1 SGHTA and CDR2 FQGNSA. Trimming removed 1 base from V and 4 bases from J; junction bases left unmatched: 5. Written as DNA, the CDR3 is TGTGCCAGCAGCTTAGTCGCGGGAGGCTTCACCGGGGAGCTGTTTTTT. It specifies CASSLVAGGFTGELFF.

The count of this clone is one. This chain connects TRBV6-5 to TRBJ2-5, with D possibly being TRBD1 (5 bases). Germline-derived CDR1 and CDR2 are MNHEY and SVGAGI. Trimming took 6 bases from V and 1 from J, leaving 15 bases between them. There are 15 residues in the CDR3. The CDR3 is CASSPQAGFQETQYF. Here the CDR3 DNA reads TGTGCCAGCAGCCCCCAGGCAGGGTTCCAAGAGACCCAGTACTTC.

The V call is TRBV19, the J call TRBJ1-5; 8 bases align to TRBD1. Germline CDR1 LNHDA, CDR2 SQIVND (reference sequence). V was pared by 3 bases and J by 6 bases, with 7 bases of the junction left unmatched. This CDR3 is 15 amino acids long. In DNA, the CDR3 is TGTGCCAGTAGTATCTGGGAGACAGGGGCTCAGCCCCAGCATTTT. It encodes CASSIWETGAQPQHF.

This chain uses TRBV11-2 with TRBJ2-3; D might be TRBD1 (6 bases). This CDR3 region has 14 residues. Germline V lookup: CDR1 SGHAT, CDR2 FQNNGV. With 2 bases removed from V and 1 base from J, the gap between germline ends came to 7 bases. DNA of the CDR3: TGTGCCAGCAGCTTACCAGGGGGCACAGATACGCAGTATTTT. It specifies CASSLPGGTDTQYF. Using reference TRBV11-2 and TRBJ2-3 for the parts outside the CDR3, the full variable domain is EAGVAQSPRYKIIEKRQSVAFWCNPISGHATLYWYQQILGQGPKLLIQFQNNGVVDDSQLPKDRFSAERLKGVDSTLKIQPAKLEDSAVYLCASSLPGGTDTQYFGPGTRLTVL.

This clone has a single count. The CDR3 loop reads CASSLDRGYNSPLHF. Here the CDR3 DNA reads TGTGCCAGCAGCTTGGACAGGGGCTATAATTCACCCCTCCACTTT. The rearrangement links TRBV13 to TRBJ1-6, with 9 bases aligning to TRBD1. With V trimmed by 3 bases and J by 3 bases, 0 bases remained unmatched. The germline V gene encodes CDR1 PRHDT and CDR2 FYEKMQ (reference sequence). This CDR3 contains 15 residues. Combining the CDR3 with reference TRBV13 and TRBJ1-6 gives the whole variable domain AAGVIQSPRHLIKEKRETATLKCYPIPRHDTVYWYQQGPGQDPQFLISFYEKMQSDKGSIPDRFSAQQFSDYHSELNMSSLELGDSALYFCASSLDRGYNSPLHFGNGTRLTVT.

This chain uses TRBV7-9 with TRBJ2-5; 9 nucleotides line up with TRBD2. Germline loops: CDR1 SEHNR, CDR2 FQNEAQ (reference sequence). The ends lost 5 bases at V and 4 bases at J; junction bases unmatched: 17. The CDR3 length is 18 residues. The CDR3 loop is CASSDLAGRTRDGETQYF. Here the CDR3 DNA reads TGTGCCAGCAGCGACCTAGCGGGAAGGACCCGGGACGGAGAGACCCAGTACTTC. Together with reference TRBV7-9 and TRBJ2-5, the CDR3 gives the full variable domain: DTGVSQNPRHKITKRGQNVTFRCDPISEHNRLYWYRQTLGQGPEFLTYFQNEAQLEKSRLLSDRFSAERPKGSFSTLEIQRTEQGDSAMYLCASSDLAGRTRDGETQYFGPGTRLLVL.

The genes are TRBV6-1 and TRBJ1-2; 12 bases match TRBD1. Trimming cost V 4 bases and J 4 bases; bases outside gene matches: 13. CDR1 and CDR2 from the germline V gene are MNHNS and SASEGT. This CDR3 has 18 amino acids. DNA for the CDR3: TGTGCCAGCAGTGGCCTGGGGGGACAGGGGGCGAGGAGCTATGGCTACACCTTC. This codes for CASSGLGGQGARSYGYTF.

The CDR3 here is CASSAQGEYTEAFF. Here the CDR3 DNA reads TGTGCCAGCAGCGCGCAGGGGGAGTACACTGAAGCTTTCTTT. V is TRBV7-3 and J is TRBJ1-1, with 7 nucleotides matching TRBD1. The length of the CDR3 is 14 residues. With 5 bases clipped from V and 3 bases from J, the junction kept 6 bases outside the gene matches. Germline-derived CDR1 and CDR2 are SGHTA and FQGTGA.

Only one count was recorded for this clone. CDR3 DNA sequence: TGTGCCAGCAGCTTAGCCCTAGTGGTGTCCTACGAGCAGTACTTC. This translates into CASSLALVVSYEQYF. This sequence joins TRBV7-9 and TRBJ2-7; D unresolved. CDR1 is SEHNR and CDR2 is FQNEAQ in the germline V gene (reference sequence). Trimming pared 0 bases from V and 1 base from J, leaving 10 bases between. CDR3 length: 15 amino acids.

This chain joins TRBV12-3 or TRBV12-4 and TRBJ2-5; D may be TRBD2 (5 bases). This CDR3 has 13 residues. The germline V and J ends were trimmed by 6 bases and 2 bases, with 10 bases remaining between them. The CDR3 nucleotides read TGTGCCAGCAGGGACTGGCTACAAGAGACCCAGTACTTC. Translating gives CASRDWLQETQYF.

V is TRBV4-1 and J is TRBJ2-2; the D gene is possibly TRBD2 (6 bases). This CDR3 has 15 amino acids. The V end was cut by 3 bases, the J end by 6 bases, with 14 bases between. Germline CDR1 and CDR2: MGHRA and YSYEKL. CDR3 DNA sequence: TGCGCCAGCAGCCATAGAGTCGGGGGACCCGGGGAGCTGTTTTTT. This encodes CASSHRVGGPGELFF.

J is TRBJ1-1 and V is TRBV19; D call uncertain. From germline, CDR1 is LNHDA and CDR2 SQIVND (reference sequence). Trimming shortened V by 5 bases and J by 4 bases, and 14 bases separated the two germline ends. The length of the CDR3 is 14 residues. In nucleotides, the CDR3 is TGTGCCAGTAGTGACCTCGGGGTCAGCACTGAAGCTTTCTTT. Translating it yields CASSDLGVSTEAFF.

The J gene is TRBJ1-5, the V gene TRBV28; 8 bases are a match to TRBD1. CDR1 and CDR2 (germline): MDHEN, SYDVKM. The CDR3 consists of 15 residues. Trimming cost V 4 bases and J 3 bases; bases outside gene matches: 5. This CDR3 reads CASSYDRGSNQPQHF. CDR3 DNA: TGTGCCAGCAGTTATGACAGGGGCTCCAATCAGCCCCAGCATTTT.

The CDR3 DNA reads as TGTGCCAGCAGCCCTCCTCCCGGGGGTGTACCCCTCCACTTT. Protein product: CASSPPPGGVPLHF. This chain connects TRBV7-2 to TRBJ1-6; maybe TRBD1 (5 bases). Trimming took 5 bases from V and 12 from J, leaving 17 bases between them. The germline gives CDR1 SGHTA, CDR2 FQGNSA. This CDR3 region has 14 residues.

V and J are TRBV10-2 and TRBJ2-6, with D possibly matching TRBD2 (5 bases). This CDR3 is 15 amino acids long. V was cut by 3 bases and J by 2 bases, with 8 bases left in between. Germline lookup yields CDR1 WSHSY and CDR2 SAAADI. The CDR3 DNA is TGCGCCAGCAGTGACCCCGGGGCTGGGGCCAACGTCCTGACTTTC. This translates into CASSDPGAGANVLTF.

The chain combines TRBV27 with TRBJ1-5; 7 bases line up with TRBD1. CDR1 MNHEY and CDR2 SMNVEV come from the germline V gene (reference sequence). The junction had 1 base not matched to a gene; V was cut back by 6 bases and J by 2 bases. CDR3 size: 13 residues. The CDR3, as DNA: TGTGCCAGCAGCGGGACAGGCAATCAGCCCCAGCATTTT. It specifies CASSGTGNQPQHF.

The chain combines TRBV3-1 (or the pseudogene TRBV3-2) with TRBJ2-1; TRBD2 aligns across 7 bases. This CDR3 spans 15 amino acids. The trim removed 0 bases at V and 9 bases at J, leaving 8 bases unmatched. Germline CDR1 reads LGHDT; CDR2 reads YNNKEL (reference sequence). The DNA of the CDR3 is TGTGCCAGCAGCCAAGACTCCGGGGGGTACGGTGAGCAGTTCTTC. Encoded protein: CASSQDSGGYGEQFF.

This chain links TRBV10-3 with TRBJ2-7; 8 bases are shared with TRBD1. The germline V gene has CDR1 ENHRY and CDR2 SYGVKD. The V and J ends lost 6 bases and 5 bases, in that order; junction bases with no gene match: 9. CDR3 size: 14 residues. CDR3 coding DNA: TGTGCCATCAGCCGGACAGGGAACCCCAACGAGCAGTACTTC. Translating it yields CAISRTGNPNEQYF.

V is TRBV28 and J is TRBJ1-3, with 7 positions matching TRBD1. V lost 4 bases and J lost 11; bases outside the gene matches: 8. This CDR3 is built from 13 residues. The germline gives CDR1 MDHEN, CDR2 SYDVKM. The CDR3: CASSSTGSGAIYF. The CDR3 coding sequence is TGTGCCAGCAGTTCGACAGGGTCCGGCGCCATATATTTT.

This chain connects TRBV9 to TRBJ1-2, with TRBD1 identical over 10 bases. The CDR3 length is 15 residues. V trimming: 0 bases; J trimming: 8 bases; junction bases outside the gene matches: 7. The V gene's germline CDR1 is SGDLS and CDR2 YYNGEE. In DNA form, the CDR3 reads TGTGCCAGCAGCGTAGGAGGACAGGGGGAAAAAGGCTACACCTTC. This sequence encodes CASSVGGQGEKGYTF. The variable domain in full, completed from reference TRBV9 and TRBJ1-2, reads DSGVTQTPKHLITATGQRVTLRCSPRSGDLSVYWYQQSLDQGLQFLIQYYNGEERAKGNILERFSAQQFPDLHSELNLSSLELGDSALYFCASSVGGQGEKGYTFGSGTRLTVV.

The gene calls are TRBV4-1 and TRBJ2-5, with a possible D match to TRBD2 (5 bases). Per the germline V gene, CDR1 is MGHRA and CDR2 is YSYEKL. CDR3 length equals 15 residues. V was clipped by 1 base and J by 4 bases, with 13 bases between them. The CDR3 region has the DNA TGCGCCAGCAGCCAAGCGGGTGGAGAGGGAGAGACCCAGTACTTC. It codes for CASSQAGGEGETQYF.